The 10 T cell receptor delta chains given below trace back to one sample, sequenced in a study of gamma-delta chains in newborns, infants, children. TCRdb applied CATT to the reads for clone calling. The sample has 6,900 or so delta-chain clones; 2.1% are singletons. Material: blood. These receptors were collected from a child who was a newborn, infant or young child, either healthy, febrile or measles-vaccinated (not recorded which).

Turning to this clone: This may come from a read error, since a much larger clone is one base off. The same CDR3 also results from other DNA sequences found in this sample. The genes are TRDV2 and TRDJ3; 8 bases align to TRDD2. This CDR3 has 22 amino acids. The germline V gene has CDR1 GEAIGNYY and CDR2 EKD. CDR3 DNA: TGTGCCTGTGACGCGGCCTTCCTAGGGGTTGGGGCAAGCTCCTGGGACACCCGACAGATGTTTTTT. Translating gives CACDAAFLGVGASSWDTRQMFF.

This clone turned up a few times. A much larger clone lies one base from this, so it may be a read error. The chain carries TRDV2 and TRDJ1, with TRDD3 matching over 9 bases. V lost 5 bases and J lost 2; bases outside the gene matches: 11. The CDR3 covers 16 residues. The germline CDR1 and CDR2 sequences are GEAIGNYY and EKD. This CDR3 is CACVLMGDKETDKLIF. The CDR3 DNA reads TGTGCCTGTGTCCTAATGGGGGATAAGGAGACCGATAAACTCATCTTT.

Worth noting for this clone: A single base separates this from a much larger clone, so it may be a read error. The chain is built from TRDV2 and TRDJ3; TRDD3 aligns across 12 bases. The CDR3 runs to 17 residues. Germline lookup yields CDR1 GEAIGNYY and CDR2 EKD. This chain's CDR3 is CACDNTGGYWDARQMFF. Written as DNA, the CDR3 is TGTGCCTGTGACAATACTGGGGGATACTGGGACGCCCGACAGATGTTTTTC.

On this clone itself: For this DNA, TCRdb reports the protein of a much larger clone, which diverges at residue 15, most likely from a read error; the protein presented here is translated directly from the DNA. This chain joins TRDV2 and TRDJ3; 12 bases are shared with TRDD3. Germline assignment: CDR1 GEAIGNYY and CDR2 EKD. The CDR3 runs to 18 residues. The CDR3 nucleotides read TGTGCCTGTGACACCGTACTGGGGGATACCTGGGACACCCGACGGATGTTTTTC. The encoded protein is CACDTVLGDTWDTRRMFF.

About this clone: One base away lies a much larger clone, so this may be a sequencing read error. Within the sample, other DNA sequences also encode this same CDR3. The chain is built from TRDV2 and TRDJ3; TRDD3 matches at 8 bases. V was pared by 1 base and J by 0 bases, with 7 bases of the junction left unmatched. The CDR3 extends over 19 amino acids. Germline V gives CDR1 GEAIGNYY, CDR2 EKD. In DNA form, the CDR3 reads TGTGCCTGTGACACTGGGGGATCCGCAAGCTCCTGGGACACCCGACAGATGTTTTTC. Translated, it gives CACDTGGSASSWDTRQMFF.

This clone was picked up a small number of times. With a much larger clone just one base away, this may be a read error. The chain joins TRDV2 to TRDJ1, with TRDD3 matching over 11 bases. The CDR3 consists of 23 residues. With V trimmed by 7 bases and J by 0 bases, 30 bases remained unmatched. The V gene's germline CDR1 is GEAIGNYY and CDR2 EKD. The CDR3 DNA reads TGTGCCTGCTCATACAAATCCCGAACTATTACTGGGGGATATCTAGTGTACACCGATAAACTCATCTTT. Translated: CACSYKSRTITGGYLVYTDKLIF.

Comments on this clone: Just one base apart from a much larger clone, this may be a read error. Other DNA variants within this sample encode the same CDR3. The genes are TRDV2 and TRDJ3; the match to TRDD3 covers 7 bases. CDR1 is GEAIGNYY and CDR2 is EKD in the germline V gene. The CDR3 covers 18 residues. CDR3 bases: TGTGCCTGTGACACAGTAGGGGATATCCCCTGGGATACCCGACAGATGTTTTTC. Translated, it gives CACDTVGDIPWDTRQMFF.

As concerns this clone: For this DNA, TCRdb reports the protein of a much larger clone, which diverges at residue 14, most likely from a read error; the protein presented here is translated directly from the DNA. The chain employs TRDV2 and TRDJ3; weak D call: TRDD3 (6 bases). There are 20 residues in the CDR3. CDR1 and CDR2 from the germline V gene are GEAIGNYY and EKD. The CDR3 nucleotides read TGTGCCTGTGACAACGCAGCTCTGGGGTTAAGCTCCTGGAACACCCGACAGATGTTTTTC. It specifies CACDNAALGLSSWNTRQMFF.

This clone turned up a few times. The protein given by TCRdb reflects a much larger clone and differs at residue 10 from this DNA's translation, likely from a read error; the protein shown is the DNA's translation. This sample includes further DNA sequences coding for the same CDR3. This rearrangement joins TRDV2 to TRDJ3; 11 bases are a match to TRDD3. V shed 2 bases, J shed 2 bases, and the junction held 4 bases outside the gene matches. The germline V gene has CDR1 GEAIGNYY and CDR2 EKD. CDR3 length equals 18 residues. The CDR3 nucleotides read TGTGCCTGTGACATACTGGGGGATATTACCTGGGACACCCGACAGATGTTTTTC. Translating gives CACDILGDITWDTRQMFF.

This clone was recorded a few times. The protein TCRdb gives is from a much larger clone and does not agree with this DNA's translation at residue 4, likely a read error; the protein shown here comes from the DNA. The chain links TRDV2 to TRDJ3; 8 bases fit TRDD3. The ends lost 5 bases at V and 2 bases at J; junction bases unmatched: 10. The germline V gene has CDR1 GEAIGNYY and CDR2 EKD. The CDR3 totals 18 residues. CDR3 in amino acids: CACATATGGPWDTRQMFF. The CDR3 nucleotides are TGTGCCTGTGCCACGGCGACTGGGGGTCCCTGGGACACCCGACAGATGTTTTTC.